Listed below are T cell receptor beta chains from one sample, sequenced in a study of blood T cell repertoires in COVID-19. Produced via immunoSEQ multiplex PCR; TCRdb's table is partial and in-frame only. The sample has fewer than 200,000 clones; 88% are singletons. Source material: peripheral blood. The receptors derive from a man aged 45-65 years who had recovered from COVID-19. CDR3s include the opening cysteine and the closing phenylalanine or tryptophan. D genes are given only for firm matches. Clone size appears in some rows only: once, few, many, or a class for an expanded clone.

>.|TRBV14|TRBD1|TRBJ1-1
TGTGCCAGCAGCCAATACAGGGGCCCGAACACTGAAGCTTTCTTT
CASSQYRGPNTEAFF
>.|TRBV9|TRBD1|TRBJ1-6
TGTGCCAGCAGCGTGACAGGGCTTGACTCACCCCTCCACTTT
CASSVTGLDSPLHF
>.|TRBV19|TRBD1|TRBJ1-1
TGTGCCAGTAGCGCCAGACAGGGAGCTGAAGCTTTCTTT
CASSARQGAEAFF
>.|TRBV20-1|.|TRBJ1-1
TGCAGTGCTAGGCGGCTTCTTGAAGCTTTCTTT
CSARRLLEAFF
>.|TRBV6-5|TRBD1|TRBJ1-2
TGTGCCAGCATACTGGACAGGCGCGGGCAGCGGGGCTACACCTTC
CASILDRRGQRGYTF
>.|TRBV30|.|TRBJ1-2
TGTGCCTGGAGCCCTTTCTCATCGCGGAGGGGCTACACCTTC
CAWSPFSSRRGYTF
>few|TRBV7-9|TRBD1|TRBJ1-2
TGTGCCAGCAGCTCAGCCACAGGGGATGGCTACACCTTC
CASSSATGDGYTF
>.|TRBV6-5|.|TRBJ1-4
TGTGCCAGCAGTTACGAGGGAGCCTTTCGGGAAAAACTGTTTTTT
CASSYEGAFREKLFF
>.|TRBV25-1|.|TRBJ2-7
TGTGCCAGCAGAAAAGGGGACTACGAGCAGTACTTC
CASRKGDYEQYF
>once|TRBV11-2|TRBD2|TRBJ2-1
TGTGCCAGCAGCGTAGGGACTAGCGGGTACAATGAGCAGTTCTTC
CASSVGTSGYNEQFF
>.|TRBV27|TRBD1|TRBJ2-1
TGTGCCAGCGTACCCAGACAGGGGTCCTACAATGAGCAGTTCTTC
CASVPRQGSYNEQFF
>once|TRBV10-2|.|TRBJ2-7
TGCGCCAGCAGTGAGCTTGGGCAGGGTAAACACGAGCAGTACTTC
CASSELGQGKHEQYF
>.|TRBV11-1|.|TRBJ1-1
TGTGCCAGCAGCCCGAGACGCAACGCAGGCACTGAAGCTTTCTTT
CASSPRRNAGTEAFF
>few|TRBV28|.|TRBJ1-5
TGTGCCAGCAGTTTTTACGCAGTTAGCAATCAGCCCCAGCATTTT
CASSFYAVSNQPQHF
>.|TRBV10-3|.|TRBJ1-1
TGTGCCATCAGTGACCCGGGGTCGGAGGTTGAAGCTTTCTTT
CAISDPGSEVEAFF
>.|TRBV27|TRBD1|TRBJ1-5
TGTGCCAGCAGTCCAGGGACAGGGGGTCGGCAGCCCCAGCATTTT
CASSPGTGGRQPQHF
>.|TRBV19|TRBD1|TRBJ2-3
TGTGCCAGTAGGGATACCGGGACAGGCCTCACAGATACGCAGTATTTT
CASRDTGTGLTDTQYF
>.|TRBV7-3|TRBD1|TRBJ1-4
TGTGCCAGCAGCTTAATCTCTACCGGGACAGTTAATGAAAAACTGTTTTTT
CASSLISTGTVNEKLFF
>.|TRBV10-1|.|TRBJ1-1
TGCGCCAGCACCTTAGCTGGGGCCCAGGATGAAAACACTGAAGCTTTCTTT
CASTLAGAQDENTEAFF
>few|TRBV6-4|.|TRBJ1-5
TGTGCCAGCAGTGAAACGGGGGACGGCAATCAGCCCCAGCATTTT
CASSETGDGNQPQHF
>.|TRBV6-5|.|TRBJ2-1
TGTGCCAGCGCCGCAGGGTCCTTCAATGAGCAGTTCTTC
CASAAGSFNEQFF
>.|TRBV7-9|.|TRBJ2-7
TGTGCCAGCAGCTTATTGGCCCCAAACGAGCAGTACTTC
CASSLLAPNEQYF
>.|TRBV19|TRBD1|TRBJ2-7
TGTGCCAGTAGTATAGTGGGACAGACCTACGAGCAGTACTTC
CASSIVGQTYEQYF
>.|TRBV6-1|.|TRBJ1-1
TGTGCCAGCAGTGAAGGGTGGCCGACTGAAGCTTTCTTT
CASSEGWPTEAFF
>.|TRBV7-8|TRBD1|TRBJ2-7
TGTGCCAGCAGCCCGCGGACAGGGGGCGTGGAGCAGTACTTC
CASSPRTGGVEQYF
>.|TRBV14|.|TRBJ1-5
TGTGCCAGCAGCCAAGGAGGGAACAATCAGCCCCAGCATTTT
CASSQGGNNQPQHF
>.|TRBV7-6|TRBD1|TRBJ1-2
TGTGCCAGCAGCTTAGGACAGGGGCATAACTATGGCTACACCTTC
CASSLGQGHNYGYTF
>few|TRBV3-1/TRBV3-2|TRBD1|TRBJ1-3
TGTGCCAGCAGCCCGAACAGGGGCTCTGGAAACACCATATATTTT
CASSPNRGSGNTIYF
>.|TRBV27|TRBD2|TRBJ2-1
TGTGCCAGCAGTTTACCGGGACTAGTCAAGGGTGAGCAGTTCTTC
CASSLPGLVKGEQFF
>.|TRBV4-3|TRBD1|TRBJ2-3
TGCGCCAGCAGCCAAGGACAGGGCCGCACAGATACGCAGTATTTT
CASSQGQGRTDTQYF
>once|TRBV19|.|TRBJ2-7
TGTGCCAGTAGTATCATAGGGGTTGGGGAGCAGTACTTC
CASSIIGVGEQYF
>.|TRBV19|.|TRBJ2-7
TGTGCCAGTAGTATCACACCCAACGCCTACGAGCAGTACTTC
CASSITPNAYEQYF
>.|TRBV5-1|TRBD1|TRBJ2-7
TGCGCCAGCAGCAATCCGGGACAGGGCTACGAGCAGTACTTC
CASSNPGQGYEQYF
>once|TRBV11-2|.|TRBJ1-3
TGTGCCAGCAGCCTTGGGGCAGGCAATCTAAACACCATATATTTT
CASSLGAGNLNTIYF
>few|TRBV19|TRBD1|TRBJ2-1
TGTGCCAGTAGAGACACCGGGACAGATTACAATGAGCAGTTCTTC
CASRDTGTDYNEQFF
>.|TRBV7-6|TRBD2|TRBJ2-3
TGTGCCAGCAGCTTATTCGGCATGACTAGCGGGGGGGCAACAGATACGCAGTATTTT
CASSLFGMTSGGATDTQYF
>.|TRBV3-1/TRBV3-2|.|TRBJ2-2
TGTGCCAGCAGCCCATACGGGAGTATGGGCACCGGGGAGCTGTTTTTT
CASSPYGSMGTGELFF
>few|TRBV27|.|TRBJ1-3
TGTGCCAGCAGTTTATCAGGGGAACCTGGAAACACCATATATTTT
CASSLSGEPGNTIYF
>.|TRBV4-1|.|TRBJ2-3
TGCGCCAGCAGCCAAGAGTTTGCAGGCACTTCATACCCCACAGATACGCAGTATTTT
CASSQEFAGTSYPTDTQYF
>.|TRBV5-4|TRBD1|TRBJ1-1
TGTGCCAGCAGCTCGCCGGGACAGGACCAGAACACTGAAGCTTTCTTT
CASSSPGQDQNTEAFF
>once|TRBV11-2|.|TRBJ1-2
TGTGCCAGCAGCTTAGCTGAGGGGGTCTATGGCTACACCTTC
CASSLAEGVYGYTF
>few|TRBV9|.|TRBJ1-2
TGTGCCAGCAGCGCCTGGTTTGGGGGCGGCTACACCTTC
CASSAWFGGGYTF
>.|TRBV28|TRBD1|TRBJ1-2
TGTGCCAGCAGTACAGGGGAACGAGCCTATGGCTACACCTTC
CASSTGERAYGYTF
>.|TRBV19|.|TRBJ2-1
TGTGCCAGTAGTAGAACTAGCCGATCCAATGAGCAGTTCTTC
CASSRTSRSNEQFF
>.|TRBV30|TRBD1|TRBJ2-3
TGTGCCTGGAGTCGGACAGGAGGAATTGCAGATACGCAGTATTTT
CAWSRTGGIADTQYF
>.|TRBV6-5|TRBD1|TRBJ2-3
TGTGCCAGCACCCAGACAGGGTCTAACACAGATACGCAGTATTTT
CASTQTGSNTDTQYF
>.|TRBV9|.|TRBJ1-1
TGTGCCAGCAGCGGACCGGACAAGAACACTGAAGCTTTCTTT
CASSGPDKNTEAFF
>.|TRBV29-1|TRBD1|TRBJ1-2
TGCAGCGCTCCGGGACAGGGTTCCTATGGCTACACCTTC
CSAPGQGSYGYTF
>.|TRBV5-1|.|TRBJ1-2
TGCGCCAGCAGCCGAAGTACAGGAGACTATGGCTACACCTTC
CASSRSTGDYGYTF
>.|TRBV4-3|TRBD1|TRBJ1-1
TGCGCCAGCAGCCAGAGAGGGGGCGAGGAGAACACTGAAGCTTTCTTT
CASSQRGGEENTEAFF